One T cell receptor (beta chain) is described in this entry. The sample originates from a study of blood T cell repertoires in COVID-19. Study-level information: PBMCs, B-cell-depleted T cells, or T cells provided the cDNA or gDNA that made up the material.

Some clones are missing from TCRdb's copy, which holds only in-frame ones; the method was immunoSEQ multiplex PCR. The table lists some 450,000 clones, more than 70% of them singletons. V shed 3 bases and J 5 bases; nucleotides not matched to a gene: 10. Germline values: CDR1 LGHDT, CDR2 YNNKEL (reference sequence). The CDR3 runs 18 residues. The source material was peripheral blood. This receptor was obtained from a woman aged 45-65 years with COVID-19, enrolled during active disease. The chain carries TRBV3-1 (or the pseudogene TRBV3-2) and TRBJ2-2, with 12 bases that match TRBD2. The CDR3 loop reads CASSHAGLAGQGTGELFF. The CDR3 DNA sequence: TGTGCCAGCAGCCATGCAGGACTAGCGGGGCAGGGGACCGGGGAGCTGTTTTTT.